These 9 T cell receptor beta chains originate from one sample sequenced in a study of identical twins. TCRdb reprocessed the 5' RACE reads via MiXCR and lists one record per CDR3 protein. Of about 250,000 distinct CDR3 sequences listed, roughly 13% were seen once; the top ten hold approximately 10%. Specimen: memory (CD45RO+) T cells sorted from blood. The receptor source for this set is a woman aged 18-29 years in good health.

The V gene is TRBV9, the J gene TRBJ2-7; TRBD2 matches 8 bases. The V gene end was trimmed by 3 bases and the J gene end by 4 bases; junction bases not matched to a gene: 6. CDR3 size: 14 residues. Germline CDR1 and CDR2: SGDLS and YYNGEE. CDR3 bases: TGTGCCAGCAGCGCGGGACTAGGAGAATACGAGCAGTACTTC. It encodes CASSAGLGEYEQYF. The full variable domain, rest sourced from reference TRBV9 and TRBJ2-7, is DSGVTQTPKHLITATGQRVTLRCSPRSGDLSVYWYQQSLDQGLQFLIQYYNGEERAKGNILERFSAQQFPDLHSELNLSSLELGDSALYFCASSAGLGEYEQYFGPGTRLTVT.

This clonotype has only a few counts. The V call is TRBV2, the J call TRBJ2-3; 8 bases line up with TRBD2. The CDR3 is 15 amino acids. Trimming cost V 0 bases and J 3 bases; bases outside gene matches: 2. CDR1 and CDR2 (germline): SNHLY, FYNNEI. The CDR3 coding sequence is TGTGCCAGCAGTGAAGCGGGGACTAGGACAGATACGCAGTATTTT. This sequence encodes CASSEAGTRTDTQYF.

V is TRBV7-9 and J is TRBJ1-1; 8 bases align to TRBD1. The CDR3 has 14 residues. Per the germline V gene, CDR1 is SEHNR and CDR2 is FQNEAQ (reference sequence). V trimming: 7 bases; J trimming: 5 bases; junction bases outside the gene matches: 9. CDR3 DNA sequence: TGTGCCAGCACCCAGGGGGCTCTAGGGACTGAAGCTTTCTTT. Its protein is CASTQGALGTEAFF.

V usage is TRBV29-1 and J usage is TRBJ2-5; tentative D call: TRBD1 (5 bases). The CDR3 runs to 12 residues. Trimming shortened V by 3 bases and J by 7 bases, and 12 bases separated the two germline ends. Looked up from germline, CDR1 is SQVTM and CDR2 is ANQGSEA. The DNA for the CDR3 is TGCAGCGTTGAGACTCAGGGTGTGACCCAGTACTTC. Amino acids: CSVETQGVTQYF.

This chain connects TRBV3-1 to TRBJ2-5; no firm D call. With 4 bases removed from V and 1 base from J, the gap between germline ends came to 10 bases. Germline values: CDR1 LGHDT, CDR2 YNNKEL (reference sequence). The CDR3 has 14 residues. CDR3 DNA sequence: TGTGCCAGCAGCCCAACGGGCTCCCAAGAGACCCAGTACTTC. Translated: CASSPTGSQETQYF.

This clonotype has more than one count but fewer than ten. The V gene is TRBV11-2, the J gene TRBJ2-5; TRBD2 matches at 12 bases. This CDR3 is built from 21 residues. Germline assignment: CDR1 SGHAT and CDR2 FQNNGV. The trim removed 5 bases at V and 7 bases at J, leaving 26 bases unmatched. CDR3 sequence: CASSPWGLAGGPSTWSWTQYF. CDR3 nucleotides: TGTGCCAGCAGCCCTTGGGGGCTAGCGGGAGGGCCCTCTACGTGGTCATGGACCCAGTACTTC.

This clonotype was counted many times. The chain recombines TRBV10-3 with TRBJ2-1; 12 bases are shared with TRBD2. Germline CDR1 ENHRY, CDR2 SYGVKD. The CDR3 is 13 amino acids. V shed 7 bases, J shed 15 bases, and the junction held 10 bases outside the gene matches. The CDR3 is CAITLAGGPTPFF. The CDR3 nucleotides read TGTGCCATCACGCTAGCGGGGGGGCCTACCCCGTTCTTC.

DNA of the CDR3: TGTGCCAGCTCACCCGAACTCTTCAGCTCTGGAAACACCATATATTTT. It encodes CASSPELFSSGNTIYF. This sequence joins TRBV18 and TRBJ1-3; no clear D gene. The CDR3 loop spans 16 amino acids. V dropped 3 bases and J dropped 0 bases, with 12 bases sitting between them. CDR1 and CDR2 from the germline V gene are KGHSH and LQKENI.

This clonotype was counted a few times. The chain couples TRBV5-1 to TRBJ2-1, with a weak D call TRBD2 (5 bases). Between the trimmed V and J ends, which lost 4 bases and 8 bases, there was a span of 19 bases. The CDR3 spans 15 residues. Germline lookup yields CDR1 SGHRS and CDR2 YFSETQ. In DNA, the CDR3 is TGCGCCAGCAGCCCTCTAGGCCGGGGTATTGATGAGCAGTTCTTC. Amino acids: CASSPLGRGIDEQFF. Full variable domain (rest looked up from reference TRBV5-1 and TRBJ2-1): KAGVTQTPRYLIKTRGQQVTLSCSPISGHRSVSWYQQTPGQGLQFLFEYFSETQRNKGNFPGRFSGRQFSNSRSEMNVSTLELGDSALYLCASSPLGRGIDEQFFGPGTRLTVL.